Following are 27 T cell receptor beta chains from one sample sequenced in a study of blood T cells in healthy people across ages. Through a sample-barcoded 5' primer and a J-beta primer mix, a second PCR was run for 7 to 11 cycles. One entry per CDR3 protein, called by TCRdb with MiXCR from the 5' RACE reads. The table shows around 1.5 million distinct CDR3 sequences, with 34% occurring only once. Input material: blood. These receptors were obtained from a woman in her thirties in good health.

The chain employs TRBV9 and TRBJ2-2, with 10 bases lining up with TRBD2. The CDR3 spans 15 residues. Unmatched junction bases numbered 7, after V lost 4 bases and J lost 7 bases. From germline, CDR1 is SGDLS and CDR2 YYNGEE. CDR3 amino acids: CASSLSSGGGGELFF. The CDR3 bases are TGTGCCAGCAGCCTGTCTAGCGGGGGTGGCGGGGAGCTGTTTTTT.

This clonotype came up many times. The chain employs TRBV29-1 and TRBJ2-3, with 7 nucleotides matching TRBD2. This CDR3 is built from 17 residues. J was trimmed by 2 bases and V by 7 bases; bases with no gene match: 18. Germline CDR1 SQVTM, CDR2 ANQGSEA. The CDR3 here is CSASPAGVILNTDTQYF. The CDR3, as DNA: TGCAGCGCCAGCCCGGCGGGAGTGATTCTTAACACAGATACGCAGTATTTT.

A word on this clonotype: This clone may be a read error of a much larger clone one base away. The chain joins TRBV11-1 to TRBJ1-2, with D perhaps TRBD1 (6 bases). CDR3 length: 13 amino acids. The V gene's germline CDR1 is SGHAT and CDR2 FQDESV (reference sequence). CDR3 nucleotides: TGTGCCAACAGCTACGGGACAAGCTATGGCTACACCTTC. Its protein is CANSYGTSYGYTF.

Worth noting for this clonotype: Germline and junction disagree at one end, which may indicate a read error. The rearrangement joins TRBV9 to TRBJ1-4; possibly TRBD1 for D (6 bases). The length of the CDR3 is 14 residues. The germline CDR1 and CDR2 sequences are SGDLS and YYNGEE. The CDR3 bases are TGTGCCAGTAGCGTGGGGGCGCGGGATGAAAAACTGTTTTTT. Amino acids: CASSVGARDEKLFF.

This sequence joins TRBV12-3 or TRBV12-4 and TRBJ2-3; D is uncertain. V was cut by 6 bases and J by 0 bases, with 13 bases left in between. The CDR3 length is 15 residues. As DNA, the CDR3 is TGTGCCAGCAGATCGGACCGCACTAGCACAGATACGCAGTATTTT. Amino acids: CASRSDRTSTDTQYF.

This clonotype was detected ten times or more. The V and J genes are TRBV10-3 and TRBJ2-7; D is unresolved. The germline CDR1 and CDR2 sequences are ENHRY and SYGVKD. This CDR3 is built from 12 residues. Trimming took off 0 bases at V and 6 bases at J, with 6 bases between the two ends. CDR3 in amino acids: CAISESGSEQYF. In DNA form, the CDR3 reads TGTGCCATCAGTGAGTCGGGTAGCGAGCAGTACTTC.

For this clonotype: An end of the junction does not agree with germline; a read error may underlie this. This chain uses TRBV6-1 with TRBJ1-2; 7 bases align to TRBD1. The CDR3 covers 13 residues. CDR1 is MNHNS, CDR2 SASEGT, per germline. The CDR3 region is CASIPTGKVGHTF. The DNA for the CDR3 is TGTGCCAGCATCCCGACAGGGAAGGTTGGCCACACCTTC.

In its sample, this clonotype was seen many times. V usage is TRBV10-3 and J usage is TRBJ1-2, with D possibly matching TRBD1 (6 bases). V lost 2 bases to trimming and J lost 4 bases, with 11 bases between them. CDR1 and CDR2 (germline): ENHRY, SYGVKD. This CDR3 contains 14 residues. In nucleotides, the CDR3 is TGTGCCATCAGTGAGGAACAGGGACTCTATGGCTACACCTTC. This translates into CAISEEQGLYGYTF.

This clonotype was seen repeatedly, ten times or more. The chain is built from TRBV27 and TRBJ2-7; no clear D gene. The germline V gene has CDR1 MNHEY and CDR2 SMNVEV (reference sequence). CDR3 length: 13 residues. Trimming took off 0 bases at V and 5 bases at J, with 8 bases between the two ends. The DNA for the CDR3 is TGTGCCAGCAGTTTATCGTCGGCACACGAGCAGTACTTC. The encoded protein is CASSLSSAHEQYF.

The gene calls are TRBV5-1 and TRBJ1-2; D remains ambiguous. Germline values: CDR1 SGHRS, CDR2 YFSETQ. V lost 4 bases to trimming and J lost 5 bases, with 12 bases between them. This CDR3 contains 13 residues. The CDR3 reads CASSPEAEYGYTF. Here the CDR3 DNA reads TGCGCCAGCAGCCCCGAGGCGGAGTATGGCTACACCTTC.

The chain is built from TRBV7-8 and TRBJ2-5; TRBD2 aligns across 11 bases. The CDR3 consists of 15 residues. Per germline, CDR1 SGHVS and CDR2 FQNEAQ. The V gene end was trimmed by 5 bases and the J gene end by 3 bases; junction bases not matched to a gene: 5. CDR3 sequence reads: CASSARLAGKETQYF. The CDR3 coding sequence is TGTGCCAGCAGCGCACGACTAGCGGGGAAAGAGACCCAGTACTTC.

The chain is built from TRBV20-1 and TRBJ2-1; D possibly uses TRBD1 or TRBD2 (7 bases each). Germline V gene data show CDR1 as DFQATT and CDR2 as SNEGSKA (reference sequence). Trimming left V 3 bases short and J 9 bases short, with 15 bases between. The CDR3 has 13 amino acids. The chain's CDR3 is CSASRQGGSEQFF. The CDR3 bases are TGCAGTGCTAGTAGGCAGGGGGGGAGTGAGCAGTTCTTC.

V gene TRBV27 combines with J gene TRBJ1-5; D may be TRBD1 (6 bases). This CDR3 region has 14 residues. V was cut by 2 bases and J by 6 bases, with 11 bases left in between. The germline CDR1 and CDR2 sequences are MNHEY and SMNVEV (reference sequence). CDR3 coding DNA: TGTGCCAGCAGTTTAAGGGGGTACGCTCAGCCCCAGCATTTT. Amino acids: CASSLRGYAQPQHF.

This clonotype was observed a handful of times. The CDR3 loop reads CSARGLAGGPEETQYF. In DNA form, the CDR3 reads TGCAGTGCTAGGGGACTAGCGGGAGGGCCTGAAGAGACCCAGTACTTC. The V call is TRBV20-1, the J call TRBJ2-5; the match to TRBD2 covers 16 bases. Looked up from germline, CDR1 is DFQATT and CDR2 is SNEGSKA (reference sequence). Trimming took 3 bases from V and 3 from J; bases not matched to a gene: 4. The CDR3 extends over 16 amino acids.

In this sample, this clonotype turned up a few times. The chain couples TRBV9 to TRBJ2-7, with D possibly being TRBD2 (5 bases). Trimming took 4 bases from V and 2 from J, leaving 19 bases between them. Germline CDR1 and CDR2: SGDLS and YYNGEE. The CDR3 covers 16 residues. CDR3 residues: CASSPLGGYVTYEQYF. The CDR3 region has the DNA TGTGCCAGCAGCCCCCTAGGAGGATACGTGACCTACGAGCAGTACTTC.

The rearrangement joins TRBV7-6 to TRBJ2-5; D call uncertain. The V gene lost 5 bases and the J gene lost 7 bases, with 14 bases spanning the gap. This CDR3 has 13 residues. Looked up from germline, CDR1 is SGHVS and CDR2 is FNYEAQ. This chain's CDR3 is CASSPGPVGTQYF. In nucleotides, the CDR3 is TGTGCCAGCAGCCCGGGCCCTGTGGGGACCCAGTACTTC.

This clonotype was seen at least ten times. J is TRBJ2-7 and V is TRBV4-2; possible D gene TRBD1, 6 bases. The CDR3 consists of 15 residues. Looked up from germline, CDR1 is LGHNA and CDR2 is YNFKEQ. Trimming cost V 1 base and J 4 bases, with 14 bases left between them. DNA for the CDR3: TGTGCCAGCAGCCAAGGGGACATGTCGTCGTACGAGCAGTACTTC. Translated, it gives CASSQGDMSSYEQYF.

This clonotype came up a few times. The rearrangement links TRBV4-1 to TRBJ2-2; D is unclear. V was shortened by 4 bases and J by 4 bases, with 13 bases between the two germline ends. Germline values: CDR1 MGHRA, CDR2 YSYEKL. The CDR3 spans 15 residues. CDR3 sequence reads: CASSLLQPLTGELFF. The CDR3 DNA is TGCGCCAGCAGCCTCCTCCAGCCCCTCACCGGGGAGCTGTTTTTT.

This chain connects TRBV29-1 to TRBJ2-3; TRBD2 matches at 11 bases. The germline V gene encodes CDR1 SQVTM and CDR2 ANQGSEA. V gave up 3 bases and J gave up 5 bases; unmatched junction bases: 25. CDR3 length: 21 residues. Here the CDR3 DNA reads TGCAGCGTTGAGGCCCTGGCTAGCGGGAGGCAAATAGGAGTAGGCAAAGATACGCAGTATTTT. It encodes CSVEALASGRQIGVGKDTQYF.

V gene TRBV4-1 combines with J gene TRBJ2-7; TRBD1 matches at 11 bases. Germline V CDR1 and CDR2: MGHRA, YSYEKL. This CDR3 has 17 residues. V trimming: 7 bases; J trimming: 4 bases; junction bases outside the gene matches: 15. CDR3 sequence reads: CASNRRVIGQGAYEQYF. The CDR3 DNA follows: TGCGCCAGCAACCGGCGGGTAATCGGACAGGGGGCGTACGAGCAGTACTTC.

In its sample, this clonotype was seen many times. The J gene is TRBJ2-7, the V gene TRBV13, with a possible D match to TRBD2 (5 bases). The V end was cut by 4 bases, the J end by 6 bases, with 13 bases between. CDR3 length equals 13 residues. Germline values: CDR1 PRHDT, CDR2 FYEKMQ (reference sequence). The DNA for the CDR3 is TGTGCCAGCAGCTCCGGGCCCCGGGGCGAGCAGTACTTC. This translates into CASSSGPRGEQYF.

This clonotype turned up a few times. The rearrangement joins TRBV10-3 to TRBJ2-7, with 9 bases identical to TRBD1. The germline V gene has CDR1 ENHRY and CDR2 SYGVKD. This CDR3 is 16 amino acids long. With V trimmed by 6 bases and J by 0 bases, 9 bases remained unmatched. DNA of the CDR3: TGTGCCATCAGCGAACCTGGGACAGGGCACTCCTACGAGCAGTACTTC. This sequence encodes CAISEPGTGHSYEQYF.

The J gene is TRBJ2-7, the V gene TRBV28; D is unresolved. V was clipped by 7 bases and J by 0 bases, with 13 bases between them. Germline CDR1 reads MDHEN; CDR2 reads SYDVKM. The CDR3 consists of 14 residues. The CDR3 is CASKRTASSYEQYF. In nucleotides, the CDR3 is TGTGCCAGCAAAAGGACCGCCAGCTCCTACGAGCAGTACTTC. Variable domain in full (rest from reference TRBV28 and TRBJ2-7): DVKVTQSSRYLVKRTGEKVFLECVQDMDHENMFWYRQDPGLGLRLIYFSYDVKMKEKGDIPEGYSVSREKKERFSLILESASTNQTSMYLCASKRTASSYEQYFGPGTRLTVT.

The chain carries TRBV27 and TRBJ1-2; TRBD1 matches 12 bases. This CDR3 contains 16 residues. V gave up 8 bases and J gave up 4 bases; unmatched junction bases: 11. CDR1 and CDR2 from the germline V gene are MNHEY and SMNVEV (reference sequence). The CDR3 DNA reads TGTGCCAGCGCATGGGGACAGGGGGCGCGAGGCTATGGCTACACCTTC. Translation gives CASAWGQGARGYGYTF.

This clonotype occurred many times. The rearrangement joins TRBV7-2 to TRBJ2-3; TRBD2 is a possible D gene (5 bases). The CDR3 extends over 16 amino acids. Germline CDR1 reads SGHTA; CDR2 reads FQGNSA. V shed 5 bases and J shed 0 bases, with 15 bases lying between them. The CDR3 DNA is TGTGCCAGCAGCCCGGAGGCAGAGGCTAGCACAGATACGCAGTATTTT. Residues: CASSPEAEASTDTQYF.

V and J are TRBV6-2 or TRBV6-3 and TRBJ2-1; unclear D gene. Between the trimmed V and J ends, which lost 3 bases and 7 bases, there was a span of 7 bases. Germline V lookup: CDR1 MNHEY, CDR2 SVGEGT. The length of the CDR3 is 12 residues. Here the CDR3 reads CASSYDLNEQFF. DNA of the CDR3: TGTGCCAGCAGTTATGATCTGAATGAGCAGTTCTTC.

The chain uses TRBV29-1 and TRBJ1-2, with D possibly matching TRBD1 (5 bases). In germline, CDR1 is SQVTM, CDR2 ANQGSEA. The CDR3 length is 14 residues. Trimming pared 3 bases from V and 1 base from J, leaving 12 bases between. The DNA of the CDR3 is TGCAGCGTTGATCTCGGCAGGGATAACTATGGCTACACCTTC. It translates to CSVDLGRDNYGYTF. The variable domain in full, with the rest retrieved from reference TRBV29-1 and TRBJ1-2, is SAVISQKPSRDICQRGTSLTIQCQVDSQVTMMFWYRQQPGQSLTLIATANQGSEATYESGFVIDKFPISRPNLTFSTLTVSNMSPEDSSIYLCSVDLGRDNYGYTFGSGTRLTVV.